A single sample is the source of the 14 T cell receptor beta chains below, sequenced in a study of cytomegalovirus exposure and HLA in healthy donors. Clones were read by immunoSEQ multiplex PCR, and TCRdb kept only the in-frame ones, dropping some. The sample gives approximately 140,000 clones, about 86% of which show up once; around 8% is in the top ten. Material for sequencing was PBMCs. These receptors came from a woman under 30 in good health and CMV-seropositive.

V usage is TRBV28 and J usage is TRBJ2-3; 10 positions agree with TRBD2. Trimming removed 3 bases from V and 6 bases from J; junction bases left unmatched: 6. The CDR3 is made up of 15 amino acids. Germline assignment: CDR1 MDHEN and CDR2 SYDVKM. The DNA for the CDR3 is TGTGCCAGCAGTTTTACTAGCGGGGTGGCGGATACGCAGTATTTT. Translating gives CASSFTSGVADTQYF.

V is TRBV5-1 and J is TRBJ1-6; perhaps TRBD1 as D (6 bases). Germline V gene lookup returns CDR1 SGHRS and CDR2 YFSETQ. The V end was cut by 7 bases, the J end by 8 bases, with 13 bases between. CDR3 size: 13 residues. The CDR3 here is CASCRQVDSPLHF. The CDR3, as DNA: TGCGCCAGCTGCCGACAGGTTGATTCACCCCTCCACTTT.

The rearrangement uses TRBV19 and TRBJ2-7; 13 positions agree with TRBD2. Losses at the gene ends were 5 bases for V and 7 bases for J; bases not matched to a gene: 8. Germline values: CDR1 LNHDA, CDR2 SQIVND (reference sequence). The CDR3 is made up of 15 amino acids. CDR3 nucleotides: TGTGCCAGTAGTCCCCCCACGGGACTAGCGGGGGAGCAGTACTTC. It is translated as CASSPPTGLAGEQYF.

The V and J genes are TRBV30 and TRBJ1-6, with a tentative D call TRBD1 (6 bases). Germline CDR1 GTSNPN, CDR2 SVGIG (reference sequence). The CDR3 consists of 13 residues. Trimming left V 2 bases short and J 7 bases short, with 9 bases between. The CDR3 is CAWSQGYNSPLHF. The CDR3 DNA sequence: TGTGCCTGGAGTCAGGGGTACAATTCACCCCTCCACTTT.

The chain uses TRBV27 and TRBJ1-1; 11 bases map to TRBD1. This CDR3 is built from 16 residues. J was trimmed by 0 bases and V by 6 bases; bases with no gene match: 6. The germline V gene has CDR1 MNHEY and CDR2 SMNVEV (reference sequence). In DNA form, the CDR3 reads TGTGCCAGCAGGGCCGGACAGGGGGCGTTGAACACTGAAGCTTTCTTT. This gives the protein CASRAGQGALNTEAFF.

Here the CDR3 reads CASSLFQGFTEAFF. The CDR3 DNA follows: TGTGCCAGCAGCTTATTTCAGGGGTTCACTGAAGCTTTCTTT. J is TRBJ1-1 and V is TRBV11-1; D may be TRBD1 (6 bases). Germline V lookup: CDR1 SGHAT, CDR2 FQDESV (reference sequence). V lost 2 bases, J lost 4 bases, and 11 bases lay in between. The CDR3 consists of 14 residues.

The J gene is TRBJ2-2, the V gene TRBV5-5; tentative D call: TRBD2 (5 bases). CDR3 size: 13 residues. Germline lookup yields CDR1 SGHKS and CDR2 YYEKEE (reference sequence). Deletions cut 0 bases from V and 5 bases from J, with 5 bases between. Written as DNA, the CDR3 is TGTGCCAGCAGCTTGGCGGGGACCGGGGAGCTGTTTTTT. Translating it yields CASSLAGTGELFF. Using reference TRBV5-5 and TRBJ2-2 for the parts outside the CDR3, the full variable domain is DAGVTQSPTHLIKTRGQQVTLRCSPISGHKSVSWYQQVLGQGPQFIFQYYEKEERGRGNFPDRFSARQFPNYSSELNVNALLLGDSALYLCASSLAGTGELFFGEGSRLTVL.

The chain employs TRBV5-1 and TRBJ2-1, with 7 bases aligning to TRBD2. CDR1 and CDR2 from the germline V gene are SGHRS and YFSETQ. With V trimmed by 0 bases and J by 9 bases, 9 bases remained unmatched. This CDR3 has 15 amino acids. The CDR3 bases are TGCGCCAGCAGCTTGGCGGGGACTACGGCAATTGAGCAGTTCTTC. Translating it yields CASSLAGTTAIEQFF.

The V gene is TRBV5-6, the J gene TRBJ2-1; TRBD2 aligns across 8 bases. The CDR3 spans 13 residues. Per germline, CDR1 SGHDT and CDR2 YYEEEE. V dropped 7 bases and J dropped 3; count of bases not matched to a gene: 3. The CDR3 region has the DNA TGTGCCAGCGGGCTAGCGGGCTACAATGAGCAGTTCTTC. Protein: CASGLAGYNEQFF.

The rearrangement joins TRBV7-9 to TRBJ2-7; tentatively, D is TRBD1 (5 bases). From germline, CDR1 is SEHNR and CDR2 FQNEAQ (reference sequence). Trimming pared 0 bases from V and 3 bases from J, leaving 18 bases between. The CDR3 has 17 amino acids. CDR3 sequence reads: CASSLADGQPRSYEQYF. The CDR3 bases are TGTGCCAGCAGCTTAGCGGACGGACAACCCCGGAGCTACGAGCAGTACTTC.

This clone showed up just once. CDR3 nucleotides: TGTGCCAGCAGTTTTGGGTGGCAGGTCCGGGAGACCCAGTACTTC. Translation: CASSFGWQVRETQYF. This chain links TRBV28 with TRBJ2-5; no clear D gene. V dropped 3 bases and J dropped 5 bases, with 16 bases sitting between them. This CDR3 region has 15 residues. The germline V gene encodes CDR1 MDHEN and CDR2 SYDVKM.

The V call is TRBV10-3, the J call TRBJ2-7, with D possibly being TRBD2 (5 bases). V lost 8 bases, J lost 3 bases, and 20 bases lay in between. Germline CDR1 reads ENHRY; CDR2 reads SYGVKD. This CDR3 is built from 15 residues. CDR3 sequence: CAIGRDRRLGYEQYF. For the CDR3, the DNA is TGTGCCATCGGGAGAGATCGGCGCTTAGGCTACGAGCAGTACTTC.

V gene TRBV9 combines with J gene TRBJ2-3; D is uncertain. The ends were cut back, 3 bases at V and 6 bases at J, with 11 bases in the middle. The CDR3 length is 13 residues. CDR1 and CDR2 (germline): SGDLS, YYNGEE. DNA for the CDR3: TGTGCCAGCAGCGGGGTTATGAGGGATACGCAGTATTTT. As protein: CASSGVMRDTQYF.

In DNA form, the CDR3 reads TGTGCCAGCAGCTTAAGCCTGCAATCGGATGAGCAGTTCTTC. Residues: CASSLSLQSDEQFF. The rearrangement uses TRBV7-9 and TRBJ2-1, with unresolved D. CDR3 size: 14 residues. The germline V and J ends were trimmed by 2 bases and 8 bases, with 13 bases remaining between them. Germline values: CDR1 SEHNR, CDR2 FQNEAQ (reference sequence).